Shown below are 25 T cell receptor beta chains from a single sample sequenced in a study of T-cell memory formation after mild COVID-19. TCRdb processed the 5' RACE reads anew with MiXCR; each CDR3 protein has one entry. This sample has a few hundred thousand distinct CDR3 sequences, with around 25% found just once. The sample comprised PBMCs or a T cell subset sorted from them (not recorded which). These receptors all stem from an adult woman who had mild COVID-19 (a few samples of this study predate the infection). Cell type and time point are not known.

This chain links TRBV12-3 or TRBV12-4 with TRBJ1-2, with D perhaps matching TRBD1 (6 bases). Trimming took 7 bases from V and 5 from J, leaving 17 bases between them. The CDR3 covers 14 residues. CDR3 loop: CASTRDKTFYGYTF. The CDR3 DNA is TGTGCCAGCACGAGGGACAAAACATTTTATGGCTACACCTTC.

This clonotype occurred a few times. This CDR3 reads CASSMDRENIQYF. The CDR3 nucleotides are TGTGCCAGCAGCATGGACCGTGAAAACATTCAGTACTTC. The chain carries TRBV6-2 or TRBV6-3 and TRBJ2-4; D not resolved. Deletions cut 6 bases from V and 5 bases from J, with 11 bases between. CDR3 length equals 13 residues. CDR1 is MNHEY and CDR2 is SVGEGT in the germline V gene.

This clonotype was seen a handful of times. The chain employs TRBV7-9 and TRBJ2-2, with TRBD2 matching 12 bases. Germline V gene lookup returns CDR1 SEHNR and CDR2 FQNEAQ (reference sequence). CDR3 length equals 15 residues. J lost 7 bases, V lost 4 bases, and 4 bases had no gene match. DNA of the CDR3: TGTGCCAGCAGCTCTAGCGGGAGGGCCAACGGGGAGCTGTTTTTT. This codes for CASSSSGRANGELFF.

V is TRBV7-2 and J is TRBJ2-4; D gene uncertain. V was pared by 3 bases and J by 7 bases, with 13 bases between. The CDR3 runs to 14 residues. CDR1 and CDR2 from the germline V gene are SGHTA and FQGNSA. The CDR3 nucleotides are TGTGCCAGCAGCTTTATCGGCGGTGGGAACATTCAGTACTTC. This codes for CASSFIGGGNIQYF.

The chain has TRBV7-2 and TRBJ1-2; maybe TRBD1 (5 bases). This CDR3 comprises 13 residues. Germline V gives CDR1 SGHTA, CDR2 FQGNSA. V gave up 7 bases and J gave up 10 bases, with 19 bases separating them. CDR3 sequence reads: CASTVSPTVPYTF. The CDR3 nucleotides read TGTGCCAGCACAGTTTCTCCGACAGTCCCCTACACCTTC.

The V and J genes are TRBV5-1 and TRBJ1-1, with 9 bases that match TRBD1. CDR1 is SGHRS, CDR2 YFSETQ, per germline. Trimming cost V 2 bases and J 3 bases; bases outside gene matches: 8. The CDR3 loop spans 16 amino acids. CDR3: CASSFMGQGTDTEAFF. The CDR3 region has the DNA TGCGCCAGCAGCTTTATGGGACAGGGCACGGACACTGAAGCTTTCTTT.

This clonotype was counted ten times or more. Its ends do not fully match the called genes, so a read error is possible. The CDR3 protein is CASSSDWISWAF. CDR3 sequence (DNA): TGTGCCAGCAGTTCGGACTGGATTTCGTGGGCTTTC. This chain joins TRBV7-9 and TRBJ2-7; D is possibly TRBD2 (5 bases). The CDR3 has 12 amino acids. Germline CDR1 SEHNR, CDR2 FQNEAQ (reference sequence).

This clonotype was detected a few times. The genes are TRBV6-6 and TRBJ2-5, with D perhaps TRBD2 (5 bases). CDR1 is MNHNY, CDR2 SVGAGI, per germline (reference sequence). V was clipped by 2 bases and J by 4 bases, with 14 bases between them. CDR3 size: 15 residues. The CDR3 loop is CASSYALAGRETQYF. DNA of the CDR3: TGTGCCAGCAGTTACGCTTTGGCTGGGAGAGAGACCCAGTACTTC.

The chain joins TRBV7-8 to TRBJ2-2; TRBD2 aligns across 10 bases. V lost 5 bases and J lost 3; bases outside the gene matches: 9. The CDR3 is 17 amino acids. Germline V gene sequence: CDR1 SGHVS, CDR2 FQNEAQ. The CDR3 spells CASSRKGLAGDTGELFF. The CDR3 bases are TGTGCCAGCAGCCGAAAGGGGCTAGCGGGGGACACCGGGGAGCTGTTTTTT.

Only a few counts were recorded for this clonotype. Here the CDR3 reads CASSLAQFAEAFF. The CDR3 DNA follows: TGTGCCAGCAGCTTAGCACAGTTTGCTGAAGCTTTCTTT. The genes are TRBV7-2 and TRBJ1-1; D is unclear. The length of the CDR3 is 13 residues. V was pared by 0 bases and J by 6 bases, with 8 bases between. Germline lookup yields CDR1 SGHTA and CDR2 FQGNSA.

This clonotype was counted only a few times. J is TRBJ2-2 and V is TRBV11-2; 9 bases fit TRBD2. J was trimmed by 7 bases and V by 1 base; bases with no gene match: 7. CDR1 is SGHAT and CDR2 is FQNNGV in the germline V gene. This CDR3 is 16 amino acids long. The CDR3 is CASSLGLAEGGGELFF. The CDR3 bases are TGTGCCAGCAGCTTAGGACTAGCGGAAGGCGGCGGGGAGCTGTTTTTT.

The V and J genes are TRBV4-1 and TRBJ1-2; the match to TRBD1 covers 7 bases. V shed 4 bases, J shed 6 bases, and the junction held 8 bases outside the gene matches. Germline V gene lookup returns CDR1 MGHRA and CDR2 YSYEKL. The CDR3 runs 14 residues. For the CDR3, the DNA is TGCGCCAGCAGCCGTCCGGGACAGACCCATGGCTACACCTTC. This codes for CASSRPGQTHGYTF.

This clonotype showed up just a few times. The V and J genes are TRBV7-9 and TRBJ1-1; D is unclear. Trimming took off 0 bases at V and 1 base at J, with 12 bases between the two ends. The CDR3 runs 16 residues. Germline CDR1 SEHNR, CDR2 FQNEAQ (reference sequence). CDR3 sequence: CASSLAQFLENTEAFF. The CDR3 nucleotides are TGTGCCAGCAGCTTAGCGCAGTTTTTGGAGAACACTGAAGCTTTCTTT.

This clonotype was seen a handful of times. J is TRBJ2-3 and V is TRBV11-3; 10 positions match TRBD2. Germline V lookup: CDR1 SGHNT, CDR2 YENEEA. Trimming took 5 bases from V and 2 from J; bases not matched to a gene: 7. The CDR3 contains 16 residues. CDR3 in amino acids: CASSHSSGGSTDTQYF. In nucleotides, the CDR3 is TGTGCCAGCAGCCATTCTAGCGGGGGATCCACAGATACGCAGTATTTT.

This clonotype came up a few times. CDR3 amino acids: CASSLAGGHEQYF. The CDR3 DNA reads TGTGCCAGCAGCTTGGCAGGGGGCCACGAGCAGTACTTC. This chain joins TRBV7-9 and TRBJ2-7, with 8 bases aligning to TRBD1. This CDR3 is 13 amino acids long. Germline CDR1 is SEHNR and CDR2 is FQNEAQ (reference sequence). V shed 3 bases and J 5 bases; nucleotides not matched to a gene: 3.

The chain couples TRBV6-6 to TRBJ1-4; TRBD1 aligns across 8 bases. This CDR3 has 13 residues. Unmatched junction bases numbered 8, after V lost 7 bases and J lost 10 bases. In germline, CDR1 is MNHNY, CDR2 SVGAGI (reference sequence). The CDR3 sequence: CASNPGQAGKLFF. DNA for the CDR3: TGTGCCAGCAACCCGGGACAGGCGGGAAAACTGTTTTTT.

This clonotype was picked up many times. The CDR3 bases are TGCAGCGTTACCCAGACAGTCGATCAGCCCCAGCATTTT. It translates to CSVTQTVDQPQHF. The chain combines TRBV29-1 with TRBJ1-5, with a tentative D call TRBD1 (5 bases). With 5 bases removed from V and 5 bases from J, the gap between germline ends came to 13 bases. The CDR3 runs 13 residues. The germline V gene encodes CDR1 SQVTM and CDR2 ANQGSEA.

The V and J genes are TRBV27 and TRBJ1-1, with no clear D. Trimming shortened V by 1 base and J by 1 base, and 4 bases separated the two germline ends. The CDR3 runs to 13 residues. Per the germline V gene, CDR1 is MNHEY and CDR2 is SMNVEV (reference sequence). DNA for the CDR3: TGTGCCAGCAGTTTATACAGGAACACTGAAGCTTTCTTT. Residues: CASSLYRNTEAFF.

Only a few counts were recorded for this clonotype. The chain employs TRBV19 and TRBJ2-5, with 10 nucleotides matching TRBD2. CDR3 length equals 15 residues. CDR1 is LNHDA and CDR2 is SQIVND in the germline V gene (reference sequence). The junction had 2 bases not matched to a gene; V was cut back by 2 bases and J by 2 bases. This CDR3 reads CASSISGGGQETQYF. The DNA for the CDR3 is TGTGCCAGTAGTATAAGCGGGGGGGGGCAAGAGACCCAGTACTTC.

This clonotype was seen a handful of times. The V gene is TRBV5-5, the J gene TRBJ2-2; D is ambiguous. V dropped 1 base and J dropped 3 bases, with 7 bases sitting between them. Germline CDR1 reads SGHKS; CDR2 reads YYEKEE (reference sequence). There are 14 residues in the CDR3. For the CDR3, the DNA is TGTGCCAGCAGCTTGAACTTCGACACCGGGGAGCTGTTTTTT. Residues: CASSLNFDTGELFF.

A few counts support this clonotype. CDR3 sequence: CASSLMGMNYGYTF. CDR3 DNA: TGTGCCAGCAGCTTGATGGGGATGAACTATGGCTACACCTTC. The chain joins TRBV5-5 to TRBJ1-2; D uncertain. V was pared by 1 base and J by 2 bases, with 9 bases between. Germline CDR1 is SGHKS and CDR2 is YYEKEE (reference sequence). The CDR3 extends over 14 amino acids.

The CDR3 spells CASSLTRTGDYGYTF. Here the CDR3 DNA reads TGTGCCAGCAGCTTGACCAGGACAGGGGACTATGGCTACACCTTC. J is TRBJ1-2 and V is TRBV7-9, with 9 bases fitting TRBD1. With 3 bases clipped from V and 3 bases from J, the junction kept 5 bases outside the gene matches. The length of the CDR3 is 15 residues. Germline CDR1 SEHNR, CDR2 FQNEAQ (reference sequence).

This CDR3 reads CSVVGPSVEAQYF. Written as DNA, the CDR3 is TGCAGCGTTGTAGGGCCCTCCGTGGAGGCCCAGTACTTC. The chain has TRBV29-1 and TRBJ2-5; D may be TRBD2 (5 bases). The CDR3 runs 13 residues. From germline, CDR1 is SQVTM and CDR2 ANQGSEA. Trimming stripped 4 bases from V and 9 bases from J, with 18 bases between. The full variable domain, with the rest looked up from reference TRBV29-1 and TRBJ2-5, is SAVISQKPSRDICQRGTSLTIQCQVDSQVTMMFWYRQQPGQSLTLIATANQGSEATYESGFVIDKFPISRPNLTFSTLTVSNMSPEDSSIYLCSVVGPSVEAQYFGPGTRLLVL.

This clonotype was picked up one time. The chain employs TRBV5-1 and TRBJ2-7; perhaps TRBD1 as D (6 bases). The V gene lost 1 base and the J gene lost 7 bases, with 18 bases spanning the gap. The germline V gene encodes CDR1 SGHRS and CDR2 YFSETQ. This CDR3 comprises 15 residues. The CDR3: CASSLTAGAGREQYF. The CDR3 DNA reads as TGCGCCAGCAGCTTGACGGCAGGGGCCGGTCGGGAGCAGTACTTC.

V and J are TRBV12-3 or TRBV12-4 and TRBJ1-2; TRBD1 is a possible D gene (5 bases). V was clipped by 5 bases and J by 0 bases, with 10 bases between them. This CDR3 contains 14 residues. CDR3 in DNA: TGTGCCAGCAGTCTCCTCAGGGCTAACTATGGCTACACCTTC. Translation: CASSLLRANYGYTF.